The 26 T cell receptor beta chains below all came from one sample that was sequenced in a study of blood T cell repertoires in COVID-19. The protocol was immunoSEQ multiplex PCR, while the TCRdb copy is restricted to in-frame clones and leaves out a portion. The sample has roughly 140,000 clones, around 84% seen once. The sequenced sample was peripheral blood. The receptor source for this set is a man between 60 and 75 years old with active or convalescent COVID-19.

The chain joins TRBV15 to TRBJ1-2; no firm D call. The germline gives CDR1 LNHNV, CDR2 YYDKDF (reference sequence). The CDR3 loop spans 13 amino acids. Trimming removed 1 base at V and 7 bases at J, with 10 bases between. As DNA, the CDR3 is TGTGCCACCAGCAGAGCAGGCATTGGTGGCTACACCTTC. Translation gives CATSRAGIGGYTF.

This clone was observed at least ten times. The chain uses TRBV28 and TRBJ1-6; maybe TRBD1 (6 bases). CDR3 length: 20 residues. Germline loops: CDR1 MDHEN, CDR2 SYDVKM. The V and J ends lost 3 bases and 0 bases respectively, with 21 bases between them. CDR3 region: CASSFGRQVGLSSYNSPLHF. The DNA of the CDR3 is TGTGCCAGCAGTTTCGGAAGACAGGTCGGGCTGAGCTCCTATAATTCACCCCTCCACTTT.

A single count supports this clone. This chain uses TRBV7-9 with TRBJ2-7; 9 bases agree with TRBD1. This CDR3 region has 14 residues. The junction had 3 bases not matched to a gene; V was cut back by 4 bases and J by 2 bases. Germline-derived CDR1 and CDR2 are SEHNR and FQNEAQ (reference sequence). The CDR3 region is CASSWTGEPYEQYF. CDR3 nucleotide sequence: TGTGCCAGCAGCTGGACAGGGGAACCCTACGAGCAGTACTTC. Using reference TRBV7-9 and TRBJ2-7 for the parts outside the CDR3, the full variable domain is DTGVSQNPRHKITKRGQNVTFRCDPISEHNRLYWYRQTLGQGPEFLTYFQNEAQLEKSRLLSDRFSAERPKGSFSTLEIQRTEQGDSAMYLCASSWTGEPYEQYFGPGTRLTVT.

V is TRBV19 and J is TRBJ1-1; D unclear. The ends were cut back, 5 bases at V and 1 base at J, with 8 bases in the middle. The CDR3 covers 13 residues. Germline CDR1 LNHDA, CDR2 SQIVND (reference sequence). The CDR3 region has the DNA TGTGCCAGTAGTCTAGCAGGGAACACTGAAGCTTTCTTT. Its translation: CASSLAGNTEAFF.

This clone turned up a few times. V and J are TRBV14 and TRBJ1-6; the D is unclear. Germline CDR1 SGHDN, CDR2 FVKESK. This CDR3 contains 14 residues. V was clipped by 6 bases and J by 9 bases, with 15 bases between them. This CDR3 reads CASSPRRAGSPLHF. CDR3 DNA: TGTGCCAGCAGTCCCCGTCGGGCGGGTTCACCCCTCCACTTT.

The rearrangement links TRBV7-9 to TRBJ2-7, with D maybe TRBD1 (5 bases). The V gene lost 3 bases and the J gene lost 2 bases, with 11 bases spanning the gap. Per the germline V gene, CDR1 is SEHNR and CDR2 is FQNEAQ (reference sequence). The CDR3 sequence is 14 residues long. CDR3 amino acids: CASSFPGNAYEQYF. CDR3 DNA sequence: TGTGCCAGCAGCTTTCCAGGGAATGCCTACGAGCAGTACTTC.

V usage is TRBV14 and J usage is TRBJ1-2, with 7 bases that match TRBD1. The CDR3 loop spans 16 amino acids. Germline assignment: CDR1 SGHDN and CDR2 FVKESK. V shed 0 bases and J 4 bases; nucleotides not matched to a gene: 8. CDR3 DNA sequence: TGTGCCAGCAGCCAAGATGTTAGAGGGGGCATCTATGGCTACACCTTC. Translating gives CASSQDVRGGIYGYTF.

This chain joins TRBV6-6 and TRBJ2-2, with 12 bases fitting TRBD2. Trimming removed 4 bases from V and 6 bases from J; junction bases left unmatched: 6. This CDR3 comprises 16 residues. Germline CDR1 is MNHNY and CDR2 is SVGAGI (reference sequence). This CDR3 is CASSSLAGGRPGELFF. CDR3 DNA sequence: TGTGCCAGCAGTTCCCTAGCGGGAGGGCGGCCCGGGGAGCTGTTTTTT.

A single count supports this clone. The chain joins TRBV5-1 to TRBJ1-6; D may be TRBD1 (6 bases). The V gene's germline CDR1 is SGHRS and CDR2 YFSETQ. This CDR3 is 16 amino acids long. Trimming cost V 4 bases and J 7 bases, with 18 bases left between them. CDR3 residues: CASSRDPDRRNSPLHF. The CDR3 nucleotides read TGCGCCAGCAGCCGTGACCCTGACAGGAGGAATTCACCCCTCCACTTT. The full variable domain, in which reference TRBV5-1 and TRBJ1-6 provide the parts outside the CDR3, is KAGVTQTPRYLIKTRGQQVTLSCSPISGHRSVSWYQQTPGQGLQFLFEYFSETQRNKGNFPGRFSGRQFSNSRSEMNVSTLELGDSALYLCASSRDPDRRNSPLHFGNGTRLTVT.

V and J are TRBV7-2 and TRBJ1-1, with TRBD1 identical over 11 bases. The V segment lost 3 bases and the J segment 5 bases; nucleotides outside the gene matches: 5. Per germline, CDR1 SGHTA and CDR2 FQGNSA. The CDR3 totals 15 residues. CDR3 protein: CASSLDRGRYTEAFF. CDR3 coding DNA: TGTGCCAGCAGCTTGGACAGGGGGCGATATACTGAAGCTTTCTTT.

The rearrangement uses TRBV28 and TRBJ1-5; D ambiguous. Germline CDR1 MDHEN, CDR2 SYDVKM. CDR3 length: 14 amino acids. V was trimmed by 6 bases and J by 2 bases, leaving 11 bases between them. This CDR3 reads CASSPTRGNQPQHF. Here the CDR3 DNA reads TGTGCCAGCAGCCCGACGAGGGGCAATCAGCCCCAGCATTTT.

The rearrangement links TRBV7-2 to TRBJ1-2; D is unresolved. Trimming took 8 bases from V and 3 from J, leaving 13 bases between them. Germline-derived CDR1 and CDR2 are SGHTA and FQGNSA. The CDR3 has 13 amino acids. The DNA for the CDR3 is TGTGCCAGCTCCCGAGGGCCGGACTATGGCTACACCTTC. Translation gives CASSRGPDYGYTF.

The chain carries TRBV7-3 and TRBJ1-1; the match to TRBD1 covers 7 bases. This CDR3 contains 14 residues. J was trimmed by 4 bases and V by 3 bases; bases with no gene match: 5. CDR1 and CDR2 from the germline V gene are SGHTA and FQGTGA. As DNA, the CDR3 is TGTGCCAGCAGCTTTCGAGGGGGCTCCACTGAAGCTTTCTTT. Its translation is CASSFRGGSTEAFF.

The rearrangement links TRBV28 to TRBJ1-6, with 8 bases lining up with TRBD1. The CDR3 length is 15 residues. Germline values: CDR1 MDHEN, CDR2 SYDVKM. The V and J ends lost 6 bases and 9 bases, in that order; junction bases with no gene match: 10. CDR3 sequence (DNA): TGTGCCAGCAGCTCAACCGGACAGGGCCGTTCACCCCTCCACTTT. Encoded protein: CASSSTGQGRSPLHF.

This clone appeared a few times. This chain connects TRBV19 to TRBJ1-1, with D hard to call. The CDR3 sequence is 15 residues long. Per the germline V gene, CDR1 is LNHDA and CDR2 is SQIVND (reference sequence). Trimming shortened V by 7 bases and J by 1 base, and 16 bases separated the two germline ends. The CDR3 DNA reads TGTGCCAGTAACAAAAAGAGCAGCGGGAACACTGAAGCTTTCTTT. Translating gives CASNKKSSGNTEAFF.

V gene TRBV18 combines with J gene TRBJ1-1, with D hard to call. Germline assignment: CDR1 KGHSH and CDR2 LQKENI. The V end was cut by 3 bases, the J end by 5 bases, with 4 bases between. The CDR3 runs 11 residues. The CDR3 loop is CASSPRTEAFF. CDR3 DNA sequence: TGTGCCAGCTCACCGAGGACTGAAGCTTTCTTT. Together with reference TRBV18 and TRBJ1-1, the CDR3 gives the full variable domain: NAGVMQNPRHLVRRRGQEARLRCSPMKGHSHVYWYRQLPEEGLKFMVYLQKENIIDESGMPKERFSAEFPKEGPSILRIQQVVRGDSAAYFCASSPRTEAFFGQGTRLTVV.

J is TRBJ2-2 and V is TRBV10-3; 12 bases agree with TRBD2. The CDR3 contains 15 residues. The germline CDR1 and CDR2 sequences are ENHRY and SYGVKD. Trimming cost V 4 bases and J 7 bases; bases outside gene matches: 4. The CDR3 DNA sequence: TGTGCCATCAGTGGACTAGCGGGAGATAGCGGGGAGCTGTTTTTT. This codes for CAISGLAGDSGELFF.

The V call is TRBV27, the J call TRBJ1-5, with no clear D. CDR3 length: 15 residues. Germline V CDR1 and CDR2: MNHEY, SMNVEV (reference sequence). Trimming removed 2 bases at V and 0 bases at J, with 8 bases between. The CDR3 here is CASSLKSYSNQPQHF. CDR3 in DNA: TGTGCCAGCAGTTTAAAATCTTATAGCAATCAGCCCCAGCATTTT.

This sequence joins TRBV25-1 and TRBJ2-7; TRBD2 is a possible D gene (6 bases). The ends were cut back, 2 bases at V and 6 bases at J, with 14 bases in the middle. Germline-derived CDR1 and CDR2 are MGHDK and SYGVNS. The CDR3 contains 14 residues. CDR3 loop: CASSEPGLTSEQYF. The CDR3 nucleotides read TGTGCCAGCAGTGAACCGGGGCTGACTAGCGAGCAGTACTTC.

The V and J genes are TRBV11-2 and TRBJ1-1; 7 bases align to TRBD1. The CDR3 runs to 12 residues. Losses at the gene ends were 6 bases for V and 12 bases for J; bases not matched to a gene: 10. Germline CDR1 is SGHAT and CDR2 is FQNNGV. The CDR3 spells CASSSTGRKTFF. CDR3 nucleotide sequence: TGTGCCAGCAGTTCGACAGGGAGAAAGACTTTCTTT.

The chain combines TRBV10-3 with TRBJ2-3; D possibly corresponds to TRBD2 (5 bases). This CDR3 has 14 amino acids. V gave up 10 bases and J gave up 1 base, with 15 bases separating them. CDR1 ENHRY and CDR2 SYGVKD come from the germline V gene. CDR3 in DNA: TGTGCCACCGGTGGTGAGGGCGGCACAGATACGCAGTATTTT. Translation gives CATGGEGGTDTQYF.

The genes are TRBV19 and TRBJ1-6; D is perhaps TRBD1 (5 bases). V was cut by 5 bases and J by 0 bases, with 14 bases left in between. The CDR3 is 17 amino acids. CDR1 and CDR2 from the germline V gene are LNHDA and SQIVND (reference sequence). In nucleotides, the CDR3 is TGTGCCAGTAGTGGGACGGCCGGGAGCTCCTATAATTCACCCCTCCACTTT. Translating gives CASSGTAGSSYNSPLHF.

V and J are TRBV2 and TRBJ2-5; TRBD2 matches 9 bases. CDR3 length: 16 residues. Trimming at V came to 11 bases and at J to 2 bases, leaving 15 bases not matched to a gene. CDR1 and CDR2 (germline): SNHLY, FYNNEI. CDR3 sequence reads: CALTPRLAEGQETQYF. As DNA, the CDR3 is TGTGCCTTAACTCCCCGACTAGCGGAGGGTCAAGAGACCCAGTACTTC.

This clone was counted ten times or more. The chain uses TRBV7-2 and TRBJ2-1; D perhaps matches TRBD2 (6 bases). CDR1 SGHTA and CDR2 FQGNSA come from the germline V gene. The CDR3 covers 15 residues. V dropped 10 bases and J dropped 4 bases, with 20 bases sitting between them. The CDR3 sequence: CATCLGGSSYNEQFF. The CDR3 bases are TGTGCCACCTGCCTGGGGGGTAGCAGTTACAATGAGCAGTTCTTC.

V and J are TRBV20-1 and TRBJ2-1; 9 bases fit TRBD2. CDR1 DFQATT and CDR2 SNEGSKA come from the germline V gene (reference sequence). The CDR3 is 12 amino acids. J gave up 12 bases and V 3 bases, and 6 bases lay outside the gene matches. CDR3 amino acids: CSASSSGTMQFF. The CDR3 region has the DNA TGCAGTGCTAGTTCTAGCGGGACGATGCAGTTCTTC.

The CDR3 bases are TGTGCCAGCAGGCAAGGACAGGGGCTCGTAAACTATGGCTACACCTTC. Translated, it gives CASRQGQGLVNYGYTF. V gene TRBV28 combines with J gene TRBJ1-2; 9 positions agree with TRBD1. Germline CDR1 is MDHEN and CDR2 is SYDVKM. The CDR3 contains 16 residues. V shed 6 bases, J shed 2 bases, and the junction held 10 bases outside the gene matches.